The clone carrying this TCR beta chain has just one count. The antigen remains unidentified. The data were obtained in a study of Tregs in tolerant kidney transplant recipients. Study-wide context: The nonmyeloablative bone marrow transplants came from related graft donors, with transient mixed chimerism.

Unstimulated Tregs (CD4+CD25+CD127-) and CD4+CD25- non-Tregs were sorted from PBMCs. Study observations and caveats: Antigen-driven expansion was suggested because donor-specific Tregs expanded more than all Tregs in tolerant patients. Some patients' samples used different primers over time, so nucleotide sequences weren't comparable.

The protocol was immunoSEQ multiplex PCR, while the TCRdb copy is restricted to in-frame clones and leaves out a portion. The sample carries about 87,000 clones, over 85% recorded once. This CDR3 spans 14 amino acids. From germline, CDR1 is SGHTS and CDR2 YDEGEE. Trimming took 2 bases from V and 4 from J, leaving 12 bases between them. This clonotype was obtained from a human donor who received a combined kidney and bone marrow transplant. The source material was CD4+ T cells from blood, sampled before the transplant. V and J are TRBV5-8 and TRBJ1-2, with no clear D. The chain's CDR3 is CASSLVAPGYGYTF. CDR3 nucleotide sequence: TGTGCCAGCAGCTTAGTGGCGCCGGGCTATGGCTACACCTTC.